The 3 T cell receptor beta chains given below trace back to one sample, sequenced in a study of blood T cell repertoires in COVID-19. Assay: immunoSEQ multiplex PCR; the TCRdb copy retains only in-frame clones and omits some. Found here are 300,000 to 500,000 clones, roughly 90% of them singletons; the top ten hold 0.9% to 1%. What was sequenced was PBMCs or T cells enriched from blood (not recorded which). These receptors originate from a woman in her twenties or thirties with acute COVID-19.

The rearrangement links TRBV7-8 to TRBJ1-6; D unclear. V shed 5 bases and J shed 10 bases, with 15 bases lying between them. The CDR3 has 14 residues. Per germline, CDR1 SGHVS and CDR2 FQNEAQ. The CDR3 sequence is CASSPHLIGSPLHF. CDR3 nucleotides: TGTGCCAGCAGCCCGCATCTAATCGGGTCACCCCTCCACTTT.

This clone was seen a single time. The chain carries TRBV29-1 and TRBJ1-2; possibly TRBD1 for D (6 bases). This CDR3 region has 15 residues. Germline lookup yields CDR1 SQVTM and CDR2 ANQGSEA. The V gene lost 1 base and the J gene lost 4 bases, with 16 bases spanning the gap. CDR3 sequence: CSVEGADQGIYGYTF. In DNA form, the CDR3 reads TGCAGCGTTGAAGGGGCAGACCAGGGGATCTATGGCTACACCTTC.

This clone was seen a handful of times. This chain joins TRBV12-5 and TRBJ1-5, with TRBD1 as a possible D gene (6 bases). V lost 6 bases to trimming and J lost 2 bases, with 17 bases between them. Germline V lookup: CDR1 LGHNT, CDR2 FRNRAP. CDR3 length: 16 residues. CDR3 DNA sequence: TGTGCTAGTGGCTCCGACACAGGGCAGGGCAATCAGCCCCAGCATTTT. It translates to CASGSDTGQGNQPQHF.